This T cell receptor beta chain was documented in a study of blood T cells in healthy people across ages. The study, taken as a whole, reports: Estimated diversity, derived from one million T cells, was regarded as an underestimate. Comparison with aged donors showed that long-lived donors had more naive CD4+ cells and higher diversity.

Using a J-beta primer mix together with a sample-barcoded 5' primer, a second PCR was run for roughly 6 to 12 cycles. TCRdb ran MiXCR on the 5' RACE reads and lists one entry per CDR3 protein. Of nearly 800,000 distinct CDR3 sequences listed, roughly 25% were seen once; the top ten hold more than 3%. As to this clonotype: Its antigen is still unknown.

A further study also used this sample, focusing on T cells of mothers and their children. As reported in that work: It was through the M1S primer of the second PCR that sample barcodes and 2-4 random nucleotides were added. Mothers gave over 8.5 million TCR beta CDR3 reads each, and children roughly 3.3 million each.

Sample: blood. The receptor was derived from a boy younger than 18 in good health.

CDR3 protein: CSARTGEFYEQYF. CDR3 bases: TGCAGCGCAAGGACAGGGGAATTTTACGAGCAGTACTTC. The chain links TRBV29-1 to TRBJ2-7, with 9 bases matching TRBD1. There are 13 residues in the CDR3. Per the germline V gene, CDR1 is SQVTM and CDR2 is ANQGSEA. Trimming cost V 7 bases and J 4 bases; bases outside gene matches: 8.